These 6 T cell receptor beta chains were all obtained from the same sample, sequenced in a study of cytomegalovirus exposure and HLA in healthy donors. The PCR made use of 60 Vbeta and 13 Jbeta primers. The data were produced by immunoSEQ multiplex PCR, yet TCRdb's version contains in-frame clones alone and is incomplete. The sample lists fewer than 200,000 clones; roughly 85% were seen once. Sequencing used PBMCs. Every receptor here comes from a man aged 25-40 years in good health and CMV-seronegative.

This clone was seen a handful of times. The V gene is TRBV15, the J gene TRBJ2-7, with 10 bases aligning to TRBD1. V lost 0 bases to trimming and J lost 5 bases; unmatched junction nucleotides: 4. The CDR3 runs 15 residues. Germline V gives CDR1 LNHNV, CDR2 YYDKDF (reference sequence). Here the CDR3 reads CATSRDHGQGDEQYF. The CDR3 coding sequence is TGTGCCACCAGCAGAGATCATGGACAGGGGGACGAGCAGTACTTC.

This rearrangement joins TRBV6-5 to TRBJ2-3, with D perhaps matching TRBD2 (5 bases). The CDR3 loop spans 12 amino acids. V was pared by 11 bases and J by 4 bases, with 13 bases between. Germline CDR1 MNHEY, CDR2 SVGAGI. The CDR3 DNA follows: TGTGCCTGCGGCGGGCCGGCAGATACGCAGTATTTT. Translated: CACGGPADTQYF.

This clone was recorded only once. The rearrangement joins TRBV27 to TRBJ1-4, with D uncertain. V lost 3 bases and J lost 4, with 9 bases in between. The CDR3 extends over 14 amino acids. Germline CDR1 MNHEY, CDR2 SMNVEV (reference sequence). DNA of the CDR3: TGTGCCAGCAGTTTGGGCAGGCGTAATGAAAAACTGTTTTTT. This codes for CASSLGRRNEKLFF.

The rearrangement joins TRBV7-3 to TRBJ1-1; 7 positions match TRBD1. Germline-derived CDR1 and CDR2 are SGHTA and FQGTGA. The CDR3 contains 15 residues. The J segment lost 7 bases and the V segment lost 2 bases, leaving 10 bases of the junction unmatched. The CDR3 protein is CASSLGTVGTNEAFF. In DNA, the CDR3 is TGTGCCAGCAGCTTAGGGACAGTGGGGACCAATGAAGCTTTCTTT. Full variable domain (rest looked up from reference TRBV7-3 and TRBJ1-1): GAGVSQTPSNKVTEKGKYVELRCDPISGHTALYWYRQSLGQGPEFLIYFQGTGAADDSGLPNDRFFAVRPEGSVSTLKIQRTERGDSAVYLCASSLGTVGTNEAFFGQGTRLTVV.

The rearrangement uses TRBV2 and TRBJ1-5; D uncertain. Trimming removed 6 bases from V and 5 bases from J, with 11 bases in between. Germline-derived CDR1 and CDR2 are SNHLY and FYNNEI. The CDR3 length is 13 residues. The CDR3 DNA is TGTGCCAGCAGGATAGCCCTGTATCAGCCCCAGCATTTT. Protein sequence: CASRIALYQPQHF.

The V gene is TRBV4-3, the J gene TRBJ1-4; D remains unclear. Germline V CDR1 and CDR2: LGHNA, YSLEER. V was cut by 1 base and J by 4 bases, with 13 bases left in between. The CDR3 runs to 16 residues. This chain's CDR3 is CASSQGDRGHNEKLFF. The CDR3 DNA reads TGCGCCAGCAGCCAAGGAGATAGAGGTCATAATGAAAAACTGTTTTTT.